One and the same sample provided the 3 T cell receptor beta chains below, sequenced in a study of T-cell reconstitution after alpha-beta-depleted transplantation in children. Unique molecular identifiers were used in preparing the TCRbeta library. TCRdb reprocessed the PCR reads via MiXCR and lists one record per CDR3 protein. The sample includes hundreds of thousands of distinct CDR3 sequences, about 25% of them seen just once. Sequenced material: PBMCs, taken before TCRalphabeta/CD19-depleted stem cell transplant. The source of these receptors is a girl aged 2 to 10 with Fanconi anemia, due to receive a stem cell transplant.

This chain uses TRBV5-1 with TRBJ2-3; 7 bases are shared with TRBD2. The CDR3 loop spans 15 amino acids. Germline values: CDR1 SGHRS, CDR2 YFSETQ. Trimming cost V 2 bases and J 1 base; bases outside gene matches: 4. The CDR3 DNA sequence: TGCGCCAGCAGCTTTGGACTAGGAGGCACAGATACGCAGTATTTT. Protein product: CASSFGLGGTDTQYF.

This clonotype occurred many times. The V gene is TRBV29-1, the J gene TRBJ2-1; D remains unclear. Germline-derived CDR1 and CDR2 are SQVTM and ANQGSEA. This CDR3 has 13 amino acids. V lost 3 bases and J 7 bases, leaving 13 bases between the germline ends. The CDR3 DNA is TGCAGCGTTGAGACCAACATGGGTAATGAGCAGTTCTTC. It specifies CSVETNMGNEQFF.

This clonotype was recorded many times. The J gene is TRBJ2-5, the V gene TRBV4-1; weak D call: TRBD2 (5 bases). The germline V gene has CDR1 MGHRA and CDR2 YSYEKL. Deletions cut 0 bases from V and 5 bases from J, with 22 bases between. The CDR3 has 18 residues. CDR3 in amino acids: CASSQDLGILASTETQYF. The CDR3 DNA reads TGCGCCAGCAGCCAAGATCTAGGGATCCTAGCTTCAACGGAGACCCAGTACTTC.